Sequencing of this T cell receptor (beta chain) was carried out in a study of cytomegalovirus exposure and HLA in healthy donors. General study results and limits: Later work showed greater clonal expansion in HLA-associated TCR beta chains than in equally common others.

Comments on this clone: Its antigen is undetermined.

Healthy bone marrow donors made up the cohort. PCR primers comprised 60 Vbeta and 13 Jbeta primers. TCRdb's copy holds only in-frame clones and misses some; the assay was immunoSEQ multiplex PCR. Of over 200,000 clones in the sample, almost 85% were seen once. Sequencing input: PBMCs. This sequence was found in a woman in her 40s in good health and CMV-seronegative.

The CDR3 DNA sequence: TGTGCCTGGAGTGTAGTTTCCGAGCAGTACTTC. Translation: CAWSVVSEQYF. V gene TRBV30 combines with J gene TRBJ2-5; D remains unclear. The DNA end is a closer match to TRBJ2-7, so the J assignment may be wrong. The germline V gene has CDR1 GTSNPN and CDR2 SVGIG (reference sequence). The CDR3 has 11 amino acids.